This entry describes one T cell receptor (beta chain). The sample comes from a study of blood T cell repertoires in COVID-19. Study overall: PBMCs, B-cell-depleted T cells, or T cells provided the cDNA or gDNA that made up the material.

The assay was immunoSEQ multiplex PCR, and TCRdb's table has in-frame clones only and misses some. The sample includes 100,000 or so clones, roughly 92% of them seen just once. The V segment lost 1 base and the J segment 10 bases; nucleotides outside the gene matches: 9. The CDR3 runs to 16 residues. CDR1 is SGHDN, CDR2 FVKESK, per germline. Patients of the Seattle cohort, enrolled during active infection, were followed longitudinally. Input material: peripheral blood. The rearrangement joins TRBV14 to TRBJ1-6; 8 nucleotides line up with TRBD1. The receptor was isolated from a woman aged 45 to 65 with COVID-19, enrolled during active disease. For the CDR3, the DNA is TGTGCCAGCAGCCAAGCTCTGGGACAGGCGGACTCACCCCTCCACTTT. This sequence encodes CASSQALGQADSPLHF.